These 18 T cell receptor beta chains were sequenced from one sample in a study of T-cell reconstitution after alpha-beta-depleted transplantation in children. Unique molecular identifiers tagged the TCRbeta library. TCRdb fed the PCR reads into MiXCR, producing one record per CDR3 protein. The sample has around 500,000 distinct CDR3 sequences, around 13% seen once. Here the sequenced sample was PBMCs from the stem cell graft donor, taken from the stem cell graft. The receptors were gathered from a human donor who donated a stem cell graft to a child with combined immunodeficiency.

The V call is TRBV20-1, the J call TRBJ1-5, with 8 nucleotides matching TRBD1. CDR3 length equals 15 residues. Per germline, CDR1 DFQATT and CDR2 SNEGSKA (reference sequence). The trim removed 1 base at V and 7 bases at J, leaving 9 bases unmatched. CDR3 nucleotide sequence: TGCAGTGCTAGAGCTCCCGGGACAGGCCGGCAGCCCCAGCATTTT. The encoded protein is CSARAPGTGRQPQHF.

CDR3 sequence (DNA): TGTGCCAGCAGCTTCCAGACAGGGGCCGGGGAGCTGTTTTTT. It yields the protein CASSFQTGAGELFF. The rearrangement links TRBV7-2 to TRBJ2-2; 8 bases are a match to TRBD1. The CDR3 is 14 amino acids. The V and J ends lost 3 bases and 6 bases, in that order; junction bases with no gene match: 3. CDR1 SGHTA and CDR2 FQGNSA come from the germline V gene.

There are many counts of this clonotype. The CDR3 coding sequence is TGTGCCAGCAGCTTAACTAGCCTCAGGGAGACCCAGTACTTC. Translation gives CASSLTSLRETQYF. The chain has TRBV7-2 and TRBJ2-5; a weak D match, TRBD2 (6 bases). Trimming took off 2 bases at V and 5 bases at J, with 12 bases between the two ends. Germline CDR1 reads SGHTA; CDR2 reads FQGNSA. CDR3 length: 14 amino acids.

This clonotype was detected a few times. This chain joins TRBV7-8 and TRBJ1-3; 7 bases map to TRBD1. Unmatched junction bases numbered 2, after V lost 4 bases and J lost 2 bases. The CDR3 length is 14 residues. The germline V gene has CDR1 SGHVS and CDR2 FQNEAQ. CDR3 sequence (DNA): TGTGCCAGCAGCTCCGACAGGGCTGGAAACACCATATATTTT. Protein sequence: CASSSDRAGNTIYF.

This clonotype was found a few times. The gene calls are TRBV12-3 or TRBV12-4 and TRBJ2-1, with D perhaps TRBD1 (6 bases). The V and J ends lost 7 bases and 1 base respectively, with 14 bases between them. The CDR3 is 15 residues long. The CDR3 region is CASTPGTQSYNEQFF. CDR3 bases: TGTGCCAGCACCCCCGGGACACAATCCTACAATGAGCAGTTCTTC.

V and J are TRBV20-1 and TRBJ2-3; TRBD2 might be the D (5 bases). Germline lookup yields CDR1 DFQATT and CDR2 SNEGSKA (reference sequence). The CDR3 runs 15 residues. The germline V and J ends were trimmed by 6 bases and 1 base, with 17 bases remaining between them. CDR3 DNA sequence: TGCAGTGCCCATGCACGGGGTGGGGGCACAGATACGCAGTATTTT. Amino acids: CSAHARGGGTDTQYF.

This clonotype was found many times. The CDR3 region has the DNA TGTGCCACCAGTGATTTGCCGGGCGGACGACGGCAGTTCTTC. This sequence encodes CATSDLPGGRRQFF. The rearrangement links TRBV24-1 to TRBJ2-1; D is undetermined. V was pared by 0 bases and J by 12 bases, with 14 bases between. Germline assignment: CDR1 KGHDR and CDR2 SFDVKD. The CDR3 runs 14 residues.

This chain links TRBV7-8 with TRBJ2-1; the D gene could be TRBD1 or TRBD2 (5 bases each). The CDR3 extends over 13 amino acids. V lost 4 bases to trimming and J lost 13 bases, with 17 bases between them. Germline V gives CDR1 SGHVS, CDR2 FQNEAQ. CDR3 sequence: CASSSYGSRDQFF. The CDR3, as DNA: TGTGCCAGCAGCTCCTACGGTAGCAGGGACCAGTTCTTC.

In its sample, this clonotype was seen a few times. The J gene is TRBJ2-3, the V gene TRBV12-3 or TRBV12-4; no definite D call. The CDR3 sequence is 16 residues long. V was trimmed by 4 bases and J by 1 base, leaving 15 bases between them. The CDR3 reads CASSSTPGRGTDTQYF. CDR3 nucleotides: TGTGCCAGCAGTTCCACTCCGGGCCGTGGCACAGATACGCAGTATTTT.

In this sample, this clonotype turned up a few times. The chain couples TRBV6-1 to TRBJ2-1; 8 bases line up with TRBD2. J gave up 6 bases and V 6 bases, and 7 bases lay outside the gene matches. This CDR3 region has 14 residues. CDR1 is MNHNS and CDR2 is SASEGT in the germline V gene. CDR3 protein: CASRGLAGSNEQFF. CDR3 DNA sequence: TGTGCCAGCAGGGGGCTAGCGGGCAGCAATGAGCAGTTCTTC.

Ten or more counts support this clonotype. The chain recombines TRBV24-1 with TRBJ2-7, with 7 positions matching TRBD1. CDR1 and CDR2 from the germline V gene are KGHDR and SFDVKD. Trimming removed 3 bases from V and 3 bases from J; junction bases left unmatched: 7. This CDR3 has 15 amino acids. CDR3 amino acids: CATSDPGQGDYEQYF. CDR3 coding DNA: TGTGCCACCAGTGATCCAGGGCAGGGGGACTACGAGCAGTACTTC.

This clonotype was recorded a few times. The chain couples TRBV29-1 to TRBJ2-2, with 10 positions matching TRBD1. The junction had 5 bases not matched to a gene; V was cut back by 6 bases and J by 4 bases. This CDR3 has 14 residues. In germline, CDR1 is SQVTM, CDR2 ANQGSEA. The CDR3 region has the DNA TGCAGCGTAGGGACAGGGGTTCCCACCGGGGAGCTGTTTTTT. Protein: CSVGTGVPTGELFF.

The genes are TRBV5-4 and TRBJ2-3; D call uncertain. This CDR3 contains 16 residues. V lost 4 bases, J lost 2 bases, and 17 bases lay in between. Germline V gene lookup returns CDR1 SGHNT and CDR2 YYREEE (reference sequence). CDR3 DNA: TGTGCCAGCAGCCGAAAGACCCTTCACCTCACAGATACGCAGTATTTT. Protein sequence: CASSRKTLHLTDTQYF.

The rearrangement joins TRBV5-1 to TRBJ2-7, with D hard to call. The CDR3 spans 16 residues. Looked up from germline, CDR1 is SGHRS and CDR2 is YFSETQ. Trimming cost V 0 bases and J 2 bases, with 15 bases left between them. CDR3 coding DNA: TGCGCCAGCAGCTTGGGATCTGGCGGAAACCCCTACGAGCAGTACTTC. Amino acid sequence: CASSLGSGGNPYEQYF.

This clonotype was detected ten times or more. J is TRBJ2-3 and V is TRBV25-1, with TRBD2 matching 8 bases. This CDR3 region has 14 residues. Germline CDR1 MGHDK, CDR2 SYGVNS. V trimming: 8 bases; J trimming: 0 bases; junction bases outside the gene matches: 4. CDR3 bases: TGTGCCAGCCTTAGCGGGGCTAGCACAGATACGCAGTATTTT. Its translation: CASLSGASTDTQYF.

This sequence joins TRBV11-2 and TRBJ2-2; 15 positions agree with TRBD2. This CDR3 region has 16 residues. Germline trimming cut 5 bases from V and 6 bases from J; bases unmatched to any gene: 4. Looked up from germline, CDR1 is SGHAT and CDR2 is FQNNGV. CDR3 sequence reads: CASSQGLAGGAGELFF. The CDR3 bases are TGTGCCAGCAGCCAGGGACTAGCGGGAGGCGCCGGGGAGCTGTTTTTT.

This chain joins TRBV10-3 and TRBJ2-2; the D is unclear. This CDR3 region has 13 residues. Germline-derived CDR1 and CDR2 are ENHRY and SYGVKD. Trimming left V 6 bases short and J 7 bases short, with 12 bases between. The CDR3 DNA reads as TGTGCCATCAGCCAGACCTTTGTCGGGGAGCTGTTTTTT. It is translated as CAISQTFVGELFF.

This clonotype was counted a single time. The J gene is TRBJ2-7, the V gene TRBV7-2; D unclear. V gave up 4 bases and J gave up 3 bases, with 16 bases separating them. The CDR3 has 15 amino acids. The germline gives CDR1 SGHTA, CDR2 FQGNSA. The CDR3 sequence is CASSSGGKGGYEQYF. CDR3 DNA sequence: TGTGCCAGCAGCTCTGGCGGTAAAGGTGGCTACGAGCAGTACTTC.